This record covers a single TCR beta chain. Its antigen is unidentified. The data stem from a study of T cell responses to AZD1222 COVID-19 vaccine. Study in general: Pooling was applied to second doses at about 4 or about 12 weeks. The study's findings and limits: After two AZD1222 doses, spike-specific TCR breadth and depth rose versus day 0.

The CDR3 runs 14 residues. CDR1 and CDR2 (germline): ENHRY, SYGVKD. V was pared by 2 bases and J by 6 bases, with 13 bases between. Clones were read by immunoSEQ multiplex PCR, and TCRdb kept only the in-frame ones, dropping some. Seen here are 90,000 to 120,000 clones, 89% observed once, and the top ten hold under 7%. The J gene is TRBJ1-1, the V gene TRBV10-3, with D maybe TRBD1 (6 bases). This sample comprised peripheral blood, obtained on day 0 of AZD1222 vaccination. The source is an adult in good health. The CDR3 loop reads CAISEGRGEAEAFF. In DNA form, the CDR3 reads TGTGCCATCAGTGAGGGCAGGGGAGAGGCTGAAGCTTTCTTT.